Listed below are T cell receptor beta chains from one sample, sequenced in a study of T cells in Graves' hyperthyroidism and ophthalmopathy. From the multiplex PCR reads, TCRdb called clonotypes with MiXCR, one entry per CDR3 protein. The data contain some 560,000 distinct CDR3 sequences, approximately 15% of them singletons. Source material: blood. The receptors shown here come from a woman aged 30 to 39 with Graves' hyperthyroidism. CDR3s include the opening cysteine and the closing phenylalanine or tryptophan. The D gene is left open where the match is weak. Size is omitted from some rows. Given values are once, few, many or a class for expanded clones.

j_call | d_call | clone_size | v_call | cdr3_nt | cdr3_aa
TRBJ2-6 | . | . | TRBV15 | TGTGCCACCAGCACCCGGGGGTCTAAGGCCCCGTCTGGGGCCAACGTCCTGACTTTC | CATSTRGSKAPSGANVLTF
TRBJ1-6 | . | many | TRBV2 | TGTGCCAGCAGCGTAACGGACAGTTATAATTCACCCCTCCACTTT | CASSVTDSYNSPLHF
TRBJ1-2 | TRBD1 | many | TRBV28 | TGTGCCAGCAGTTTCCCGGGACAGGGGTTCGCGGGCTATGGCTACACCTTC | CASSFPGQGFAGYGYTF
TRBJ2-3 | . | . | TRBV13 | TGTGCCAGCAGCCCCTATGGGGGAGATACGCAGTATTTT | CASSPYGGDTQYF
TRBJ2-4 | TRBD1 | . | TRBV6-1 | TGTGCCAGCAGTCCTGACAGGGGGCATGACAAAAACATTCAGTACTTC | CASSPDRGHDKNIQYF
TRBJ2-1 | . | many | TRBV20-1 | TGCAGTGCTAGAGGCGGGGGGGCAGGACAGGGCAGGAATGAGCAGTTCTTC | CSARGGGAGQGRNEQFF
TRBJ1-1 | . | many | TRBV29-1 | TGCAGCGTTGACGTACAGGATCTTTACGGGAACACTGAAGCTTTCTTT | CSVDVQDLYGNTEAFF
TRBJ2-3 | . | few | TRBV11-1 | TGTGCCAGCAGTTCGGGCCTCTCGGGGCAGTATTTT | CASSSGLSGQYF
TRBJ2-1 | . | . | TRBV14 | TGTGCCAGCAGCCAAGGTCGGGGGATCTACAATGAGCAGTTCTTC | CASSQGRGIYNEQFF
TRBJ2-1 | TRBD2 | many | TRBV3-1 | TGTGCCAGCAGCCAAGCGGCGGGAGTCCGCTACAATGAGCAGTTCTTC | CASSQAAGVRYNEQFF
TRBJ2-3 | . | . | TRBV19 | TGTGCCAGTAGTCCCTGGACAGATGGTACAGATACGCAGTATTTT | CASSPWTDGTDTQYF
TRBJ2-6 | TRBD2 | . | TRBV6-5 | TGTGCCAGCAGTTACGCGGGAGGTTACTCTGGGGCCAACGTCCTGACTTTC | CASSYAGGYSGANVLTF
TRBJ1-1 | . | many | TRBV18 | TGTGCCAGCTCACGGGTCGGATACACTGAAGCTTTCTTT | CASSRVGYTEAFF
TRBJ2-7 | TRBD2 | many | TRBV3-1 | TGTGCCAGCAGCCTTGGGGGGGGTCCGAGGGAGCAGTACTTC | CASSLGGGPREQYF
TRBJ2-3 | TRBD2 | few | TRBV5-6 | TGTGCCAGCAGCTTGGAGGCTAGCGGGTACACAGATACGCAGTATTTT | CASSLEASGYTDTQYF
TRBJ2-3 | . | . | TRBV5-1 | TGCGCCAGCAGCTTGGCCGGCACTTACACAGATACGCAGTATTTT | CASSLAGTYTDTQYF
TRBJ2-5 | TRBD2 | many | TRBV5-1 | TGCGCCAGCAGCTTGGCTCCGGGACTAGAAGAGACCCAGTACTTC | CASSLAPGLEETQYF
TRBJ2-2 | TRBD1 | . | TRBV7-9 | TGTGCCAGCAGCCCCCACTTGCAGGGGGAGTCGCGGACCGGGGAGCTGTTTTTT | CASSPHLQGESRTGELFF
TRBJ1-5 | TRBD1 | . | TRBV20-1 | TGCAGTGCTAGAGATAATTTGGACAGGGGAGGAGAGCAGCCCCAGCATTTT | CSARDNLDRGGEQPQHF
TRBJ1-5 | . | few | TRBV18 | TGTACCAGCTCACCGCAGCGGGTTAGAAGCAATCAGCCCCAGCATTTT | CTSSPQRVRSNQPQHF
TRBJ1-1 | TRBD1 | many | TRBV27 | TGTGCCAGCAGCCGGGACAGGGTAGCGACTGAAGCTTTCTTT | CASSRDRVATEAFF
TRBJ1-1 | . | . | TRBV6-2/TRBV6-3 | TGTGCCAGCAGTTATCCCGGACAGTTTGTCATGAACACTGAAGCTTTCTTT | CASSYPGQFVMNTEAFF
TRBJ1-3 | . | . | TRBV28 | TGTGCCAGCAGCCGTAACCCCCAAGGAAACACCATATATTTT | CASSRNPQGNTIYF
TRBJ1-5 | . | many | TRBV10-3 | TGTGCCACCAACCCACTCCCTACAGGGATCGGTAGCAATCAGCCCCAGCATTTT | CATNPLPTGIGSNQPQHF
TRBJ2-3 | TRBD1 | many | TRBV5-1 | TGCGCCAGCAGCTTATGGGAGACAGGGAGCGCAGATACGCAGTATTTT | CASSLWETGSADTQYF
TRBJ2-2 | TRBD2 | few | TRBV7-2 | TGCGCCAGCAGCCATCTTGGACTAGCGGGGCCCAACGAGCTGTTTTTT | CASSHLGLAGPNELFF
TRBJ2-7 | . | many | TRBV20-1 | TGCAGTGCCAGAGACAGGCTCTACGAGCAGTACTTC | CSARDRLYEQYF
TRBJ2-1 | TRBD2 | . | TRBV7-9 | TGTGCCAGCAGCTCGTGGACTAGCGGGAGTCGCCCCTACAATGAGCAGTTCTTC | CASSSWTSGSRPYNEQFF
TRBJ2-1 | . | . | TRBV2 | TGTGCCAGCAAGGGGGCTAGCGCCGGAGGGATTGAGCGGTTCTTC | CASKGASAGGIERFF
TRBJ2-1 | TRBD2 | . | TRBV9 | TGTGCCAGCAGCGTAACTAGCGGTGCCTACAATGAGCAGTTCTTC | CASSVTSGAYNEQFF
TRBJ2-7 | TRBD1 | many | TRBV7-9 | TGTGCCAGCAGCGGGCCAGGACAGGCGAGCTCCTACGAGCAGTACTTC | CASSGPGQASSYEQYF
TRBJ1-2 | . | many | TRBV6-5 | TGTGCCAGCAGTTACTCTTGGCAGAACTATGGCTACACCTTC | CASSYSWQNYGYTF
TRBJ2-7 | TRBD1 | many | TRBV20-1 | TGCAGTGCTAGAGATTCCGGGACAGGAGCATACGAGCAGTACTTC | CSARDSGTGAYEQYF
TRBJ2-7 | . | . | TRBV5-5 | TGCGCCAGCAGCCCCGGAAACACCTACGAGCAGTACTTC | CASSPGNTYEQYF
TRBJ2-5 | TRBD2 | few | TRBV29-1 | TGCAGCGTTGACTTAGGCGGGACTAGCGGGAGAGGGGCAGAGACCCAGTACTTC | CSVDLGGTSGRGAETQYF
TRBJ2-3 | TRBD2 | . | TRBV29-1 | TGCAGCGTTACCGGGACTACCCCCGCAGATACGCAGTATTTT | CSVTGTTPADTQYF
TRBJ1-5 | . | many | TRBV3-1 | TGTGCCAGCAGCTCAGGGGTCGGCGGTAATCAGCCCCAGCATTTT | CASSSGVGGNQPQHF
TRBJ2-3 | . | many | TRBV27 | TGTGCCAGCAGCCCCTATAGCACAGATACGCAGTATTTT | CASSPYSTDTQYF
TRBJ2-1 | . | many | TRBV11-1 | TGTGCCAGCAGCGCGTTGGGGGCTGCTTCCTACAATGAGCAGTTCTTC | CASSALGAASYNEQFF
TRBJ2-7 | . | many | TRBV12-3/TRBV12-4 | TGTGCCAGCACCCAAGCGGCCGGGACAACCTACGAGCAGTACTTC | CASTQAAGTTYEQYF
TRBJ1-4 | TRBD1 | . | TRBV28 | TGTGCCAGCAGTCCCCCCCAGGGGGTTCCTAATGAAAAACTGTTTTTT | CASSPPQGVPNEKLFF
TRBJ2-3 | TRBD2 | . | TRBV7-9 | TGTGCCAGCAGCTTTGGTGGAGCGGGAGCCCGCGCAGATACGCAGTATTTT | CASSFGGAGARADTQYF